These 20 T cell receptor beta chains came from one sample sequenced in a study of OX40 agonist ivuxolimab in advanced cancers. Repertoires were generated with immunoSEQ multiplex PCR, while TCRdb's copy carries only in-frame clones and drops some. Found here are some 70,000 clones, 70% to 90% of them singletons; the top ten hold roughly 3%. The input for sequencing was CD4+ or CD8+ T cells sorted from blood, taken in a trial of the OX40 agonist ivuxolimab. These TCRs come from an adult with an advanced solid tumor such as melanoma, head and neck, liver or kidney cancer.

V usage is TRBV6-5 and J usage is TRBJ2-7, with TRBD1 as a possible D gene (8 bases). The V gene's germline CDR1 is MNHEY and CDR2 SVGAGI. V lost 5 bases and J 6 bases, leaving 20 bases between the germline ends. The CDR3 extends over 15 amino acids. Here the CDR3 reads CASSPTQGGIGEQYF. The DNA for the CDR3 is TGTGCCAGCAGTCCTACACAGGGGGGGATTGGCGAGCAGTACTTC.

The chain is built from TRBV4-3 and TRBJ1-1, with unresolved D. The CDR3 runs to 14 residues. CDR1 is LGHNA, CDR2 YSLEER, per germline. Between the trimmed V and J ends, which lost 0 bases and 7 bases, there was a span of 12 bases. The CDR3 nucleotides are TGCGCCAGCAGCCAAGATCATGGTGGGCGTGAAGCTTTCTTT. Amino acid sequence: CASSQDHGGREAFF.

The chain couples TRBV19 to TRBJ1-1; D is uncertain. Germline CDR1 is LNHDA and CDR2 is SQIVND (reference sequence). This CDR3 contains 16 residues. Trimming took off 4 bases at V and 5 bases at J, with 20 bases between the two ends. This chain's CDR3 is CASSNPRDFTPTEAFF. The CDR3 coding sequence is TGTGCCAGTAGTAACCCCCGAGATTTCACACCTACTGAAGCTTTCTTT.

The V gene is TRBV5-8, the J gene TRBJ2-7; 10 bases align to TRBD1. V lost 1 base, J lost 3 bases, and 7 bases stayed unmatched. Germline V gives CDR1 SGHTS, CDR2 YDEGEE. This CDR3 is 16 amino acids long. As DNA, the CDR3 is TGTGCCAGCAGCTTGATGACAGGGGGCCTAGGCTACGAGCAGTACTTC. Translated, it gives CASSLMTGGLGYEQYF.

This clone is a singleton in its sample. At one boundary the junction diverges from the germline segment, which might be a read error. The chain uses TRBV28 and TRBJ1-5, with TRBD1 matching over 9 bases. CDR3 size: 15 residues. Germline lookup yields CDR1 MDHEN and CDR2 SYDVKM. The CDR3 nucleotides are TGTGCCAGCAGTACAGGGGGCAACCTCAATCAACCCCAGCATTTT. Protein product: CASSTGGNLNQPQHF.

The chain employs TRBV6-5 and TRBJ2-7; 11 nucleotides agree with TRBD2. With 8 bases clipped from V and 6 bases from J, the junction kept 3 bases outside the gene matches. CDR1 and CDR2 (germline): MNHEY, SVGAGI. CDR3 size: 12 residues. The CDR3 reads CASLGTSGEQYF. In DNA form, the CDR3 reads TGTGCCAGCTTAGGGACTAGCGGCGAGCAGTACTTC.

This chain uses TRBV14 with TRBJ2-1; D gene uncertain. There are 13 residues in the CDR3. The V end lost 5 bases, the J end lost 12 bases, and 17 bases lay between the germline ends. CDR1 is SGHDN, CDR2 FVKESK, per germline. CDR3 in amino acids: CASSFTLVSGQFF. CDR3 coding DNA: TGTGCCAGCAGCTTTACACTGGTTTCGGGGCAGTTCTTC.

This clone was detected a few times. This chain links TRBV20-1 with TRBJ1-5; D gene ambiguous. Germline V CDR1 and CDR2: DFQATT, SNEGSKA (reference sequence). The CDR3 length is 10 residues. Trimming pared 6 bases from V and 5 bases from J, leaving 5 bases between. In DNA form, the CDR3 reads TGCAGTGCCTCACATCAGCCCCAGCATTTT. Encoded protein: CSASHQPQHF.

The chain combines TRBV28 with TRBJ1-2; TRBD1 matches 7 bases. Germline V lookup: CDR1 MDHEN, CDR2 SYDVKM. The length of the CDR3 is 14 residues. Germline trimming cut 3 bases from V and 3 bases from J; bases unmatched to any gene: 4. DNA for the CDR3: TGTGCCAGCAGTTTGCCAGGGGGGGACTATGGCTACACCTTC. Its translation is CASSLPGGDYGYTF.

The CDR3 DNA reads as TGTGCCAGTAGTCAACGACGTGGCGAGCAGTACTTC. This translates into CASSQRRGEQYF. V and J are TRBV19 and TRBJ2-7; D is undetermined. Trimming stripped 5 bases from V and 6 bases from J, with 11 bases between. The CDR3 covers 12 residues. Germline CDR1 reads LNHDA; CDR2 reads SQIVND (reference sequence).

This CDR3 is CASSLGISGGAWDTQYF. CDR3 bases: TGTGCCAGCAGCTTAGGAATTAGCGGGGGGGCCTGGGATACGCAGTATTTT. The J gene is TRBJ2-3, the V gene TRBV7-9, with 11 bases identical to TRBD2. The V segment lost 1 base and the J segment 6 bases; nucleotides outside the gene matches: 9. The CDR3 consists of 17 residues. Per germline, CDR1 SEHNR and CDR2 FQNEAQ (reference sequence).

The chain joins TRBV5-4 to TRBJ2-2, with D perhaps given as TRBD1 or TRBD2 (6 bases each). CDR1 SGHNT and CDR2 YYREEE come from the germline V gene (reference sequence). Trimming pared 4 bases from V and 1 base from J, leaving 11 bases between. The CDR3 covers 15 residues. CDR3 loop: CASSAGGRNTGELFF. DNA of the CDR3: TGTGCCAGCAGCGCCGGGGGCCGGAACACCGGGGAGCTGTTTTTT. Using reference TRBV5-4 and TRBJ2-2 for the parts outside the CDR3, the full variable domain is ETGVTQSPTHLIKTRGQQVTLRCSSQSGHNTVSWYQQALGQGPQFIFQYYREEENGRGNFPPRFSGLQFPNYSSELNVNALELDDSALYLCASSAGGRNTGELFFGEGSRLTVL.

The chain couples TRBV28 to TRBJ2-7; D may be TRBD1 (6 bases). Germline V gives CDR1 MDHEN, CDR2 SYDVKM. The V end was cut by 5 bases, the J end by 3 bases, with 14 bases between. CDR3 length: 14 amino acids. CDR3 in amino acids: CASSPPGQNYEQYF. DNA of the CDR3: TGTGCCAGCAGTCCCCCGGGACAAAACTACGAGCAGTACTTC.

This chain connects TRBV14 to TRBJ2-7; 8 positions match TRBD1. V gave up 4 bases and J gave up 5 bases; unmatched junction bases: 10. CDR1 and CDR2 (germline): SGHDN, FVKESK. The CDR3 is made up of 15 amino acids. The chain's CDR3 is CASSLLSQGAHEQYF. CDR3 bases: TGTGCCAGCAGCCTCCTGTCTCAGGGGGCCCACGAGCAGTACTTC.

This clone was counted only a few times. The chain recombines TRBV10-1 with TRBJ1-1; TRBD1 is a possible D gene (5 bases). CDR1 is WNHNN and CDR2 is SYGVQD in the germline V gene (reference sequence). Trimming took 5 bases from V and 1 from J, leaving 11 bases between them. CDR3 length equals 14 residues. CDR3 residues: CASSRQGPNTEAFF. Here the CDR3 DNA reads TGCGCCAGCAGTCGTCAGGGCCCGAACACTGAAGCTTTCTTT.

This chain uses TRBV27 with TRBJ1-2, with no clear D. The CDR3 has 15 amino acids. The V gene's germline CDR1 is MNHEY and CDR2 SMNVEV (reference sequence). Trimming left V 4 bases short and J 5 bases short, with 17 bases between. This CDR3 is CASSSTRERVYGYTF. The CDR3 DNA sequence: TGTGCCAGCAGTTCAACGCGGGAAAGGGTATATGGCTACACCTTC.

This chain's CDR3 is CASSSGGLTEAFF. The CDR3 DNA reads as TGTGCCAGCAGCTCAGGGGGGCTCACTGAAGCTTTCTTT. This rearrangement joins TRBV5-4 to TRBJ1-1; 7 bases agree with TRBD1. Germline CDR1 SGHNT, CDR2 YYREEE (reference sequence). The CDR3 is 13 amino acids. After removal of 3 bases from V and 4 bases from J, the junction contained 3 bases not matched to a gene.

This rearrangement joins TRBV5-1 to TRBJ2-1; tentatively, D is TRBD2 (6 bases). Trimming cost V 0 bases and J 7 bases, with 14 bases left between them. This CDR3 comprises 15 residues. Germline CDR1 reads SGHRS; CDR2 reads YFSETQ. The CDR3 is CASSLAGLTGNEQFF. The CDR3 coding sequence is TGCGCCAGCAGCTTGGCGGGACTCACTGGGAATGAGCAGTTCTTC.

There are a few counts of this clone. The chain employs TRBV18 and TRBJ2-7; D may be TRBD1 (5 bases). Trimming removed 2 bases at V and 6 bases at J, with 11 bases between. Germline V CDR1 and CDR2: KGHSH, LQKENI. CDR3 size: 13 residues. The DNA for the CDR3 is TGTGCCAGCTCACCAGACAGTCCTCGCGAGCAGTACTTC. Protein: CASSPDSPREQYF.

The V call is TRBV6-4, the J call TRBJ1-6, with D perhaps TRBD1 (5 bases). This CDR3 contains 15 residues. V dropped 11 bases and J dropped 9 bases, with 23 bases sitting between them. CDR1 MRHNA and CDR2 SNTAGT come from the germline V gene. CDR3 coding DNA: TGTGCCGGTCCGGGACTGGGGGGTGGTGGTTCACCCCTCCACTTT. Protein sequence: CAGPGLGGGGSPLHF.